The T cell receptor beta chain described here comes from a study of CD8 T cells in Susac syndrome. The RNA, about 0.45 to 1 ug, was put through reverse transcription using random hexamers. TCRdb independently ran MiXCR on the immunoSEQ multiplex PCR reads; one entry per CDR3 protein. This table holds some 190,000 distinct CDR3 sequences, 90% to 96% found once. From blood CD8+ and CD4+ T cells, the TCR beta chain was sequenced. The multiple sclerosis controls, all treatment-naive patients, had relapsing-remitting disease that was stable or active. Negative isolation yielded CD4+ and CD8+ T cells, and FACS enriched TEMRA cells. In the case of this clonotype: Its antigen remains unidentified.

The CDR3 has 15 residues. Germline V gives CDR1 PRHDT, CDR2 FYEKMQ (reference sequence). The ends were cut back, 2 bases at V and 2 bases at J, with 12 bases in the middle. Points from the study as a whole: The study conceded that its TCR sequencing and HLA analysis involved relatively few individuals.

This clonotype was obtained from a human donor with multiple sclerosis. This sequence joins TRBV13 and TRBJ2-5; possible D gene TRBD2, 7 bases. Source material: CD4+ T cells from PBMCs. The CDR3 DNA is TGTGCCAGCAGCTTAAGGCGGGGGCAGCAAGAGACCCAGTACTTC. This translates into CASSLRRGQQETQYF.